This T cell receptor (beta chain) originates from a study of response to subunit inactivated influenza vaccine. This clonotype was observed a few times. V lost 2 bases to trimming and J lost 4 bases; unmatched junction nucleotides: 3. Germline-derived CDR1 and CDR2 are DFQATT and SNEGSKA (reference sequence). CDR3 length equals 14 residues. TCRdb re-derived calls from the RT-PCR reads in MiXCR, one entry per CDR3 protein. Here the sample spans 500,000 to 600,000 distinct CDR3 sequences, 13% being singletons. The receptor was derived from a man aged 50 to 60 who received an inactivated influenza vaccine. This chain joins TRBV20-1 and TRBJ2-7; the match to TRBD1 covers 12 bases. Specimen: PBMCs from blood, collected 45 days after vaccination. This chain's CDR3 is CSARKGQGAYEQYF. The CDR3 nucleotides are TGCAGTGCTAGAAAGGGACAGGGGGCTTACGAGCAGTACTTC.